The 26 T cell receptor beta chains in this list originate from one sample, sequenced in a study of neurological immune-mediated disorders. TCRdb re-called the 5' RACE reads through MiXCR, storing one row per CDR3 protein. This sample has under 40,000 distinct CDR3 sequences, with almost 7.5% found just once. The material sequenced was PBMCs. The receptors were gathered from a woman between 40 and 55 years old in good health.

The CDR3 loop is CASNLSGGVIETQYF. The CDR3, as DNA: TGTGCCAGCAACCTTAGCGGGGGGGTAATAGAGACCCAGTACTTC. This rearrangement joins TRBV28 to TRBJ2-5, with 11 bases that match TRBD2. Germline-derived CDR1 and CDR2 are MDHEN and SYDVKM. V lost 7 bases and J lost 4; bases outside the gene matches: 8. CDR3 size: 15 residues.

At least ten counts were recorded for this clonotype. The chain recombines TRBV6-5 with TRBJ2-7, with D possibly being TRBD2 (5 bases). This CDR3 region has 13 residues. Germline CDR1 is MNHEY and CDR2 is SVGAGI. Trimming removed 2 bases at V and 4 bases at J, with 9 bases between. CDR3: CASSYGGSYEQYF. DNA for the CDR3: TGTGCCAGCAGTTACGGCGGGTCGTACGAGCAGTACTTC.

The DNA for the CDR3 is TGCGCCAGCAGGGCTGGGGGCACTGAAGCTTTCTTT. Its translation is CASRAGGTEAFF. The V call is TRBV10-2, the J call TRBJ1-1, with a possible D match to TRBD1 (5 bases). V shed 6 bases and J shed 4 bases, with 9 bases lying between them. The CDR3 is made up of 12 amino acids. Germline V gene lookup returns CDR1 WSHSY and CDR2 SAAADI.

This clonotype was recorded many times. The chain recombines TRBV20-1 with TRBJ2-1, with D possibly matching TRBD2 (5 bases). This CDR3 comprises 12 residues. Between the trimmed V and J ends, which lost 5 bases and 4 bases, there was a span of 9 bases. The V gene's germline CDR1 is DFQATT and CDR2 SNEGSKA (reference sequence). CDR3 protein: CSAPRLYNEQFF. CDR3 bases: TGCAGTGCTCCTAGACTATACAATGAGCAGTTCTTC.

This clonotype was recorded at least ten times. The chain links TRBV6-4 to TRBJ1-5; D is undetermined. Looked up from germline, CDR1 is MRHNA and CDR2 is SNTAGT. This CDR3 comprises 13 residues. With 4 bases removed from V and 6 bases from J, the gap between germline ends came to 10 bases. The CDR3 reads CASSVLSGQPQHF. The CDR3 DNA follows: TGTGCCAGCAGTGTCTTGTCTGGTCAGCCCCAGCATTTT.

This clonotype was seen ten or more times. This chain's CDR3 is CASSFAGGYNQPQHF. For the CDR3, the DNA is TGTGCCAGCAGCTTTGCAGGGGGATACAATCAGCCCCAGCATTTT. The genes are TRBV7-2 and TRBJ1-5; 7 bases fit TRBD1. V was clipped by 3 bases and J by 3 bases; unmatched bases: 5. The CDR3 covers 15 residues. Germline V gene lookup returns CDR1 SGHTA and CDR2 FQGNSA.

This clonotype was detected many times. The gene calls are TRBV6-6 and TRBJ2-1, with 9 bases lining up with TRBD1. This CDR3 is 15 amino acids long. V lost 0 bases and J lost 9; bases outside the gene matches: 6. Germline CDR1 is MNHNY and CDR2 is SVGAGI (reference sequence). This CDR3 reads CASSYSGQGTGEQFF. The CDR3 DNA follows: TGTGCCAGCAGTTACTCGGGACAGGGAACGGGTGAGCAGTTCTTC.

In its sample, this clonotype was seen many times. The chain recombines TRBV6-2 or TRBV6-3 with TRBJ2-7; possibly TRBD2 for D (6 bases). CDR3 length: 15 amino acids. The ends were cut back, 0 bases at V and 3 bases at J, with 12 bases in the middle. The V gene's germline CDR1 is MNHEY and CDR2 SVGEGT. The CDR3 is CASSYSYRESYEQYF. In nucleotides, the CDR3 is TGTGCCAGCAGTTACTCGTACCGGGAGAGCTACGAGCAGTACTTC.

This clonotype was seen at least ten times. The gene calls are TRBV5-5 and TRBJ2-5; perhaps TRBD1 as D (5 bases). Germline V gene data show CDR1 as SGHKS and CDR2 as YYEKEE (reference sequence). CDR3 size: 13 residues. Trimming took 7 bases from V and 5 from J, leaving 15 bases between them. The DNA of the CDR3 is TGTGCCAGCCTGGGGCAGGCCGGGGAGACCCAGTACTTC. Amino acid sequence: CASLGQAGETQYF.

This clonotype has a count of ten or more. This chain links TRBV5-1 with TRBJ1-3; possible D gene TRBD1, 5 bases. Germline-derived CDR1 and CDR2 are SGHRS and YFSETQ. The CDR3 spans 16 residues. The germline V and J ends were trimmed by 5 bases and 2 bases, with 17 bases remaining between them. The CDR3 coding sequence is TGCGCCAGCAGACGCTCCTACCAGGGAGCTGGAAACACCATATATTTT. It encodes CASRRSYQGAGNTIYF.

This clonotype was detected ten times or more. This sequence joins TRBV25-1 and TRBJ1-2; D remains ambiguous. Per germline, CDR1 MGHDK and CDR2 SYGVNS. The V end lost 3 bases, the J end lost 0 bases, and 2 bases lay between the germline ends. The CDR3 runs 12 residues. The CDR3 nucleotides read TGTGCCAGCAGTGACCCTAACTATGGCTACACCTTC. It is translated as CASSDPNYGYTF.

This clonotype came up many times. The chain links TRBV29-1 to TRBJ1-2; the D is unclear. CDR1 and CDR2 from the germline V gene are SQVTM and ANQGSEA. This CDR3 comprises 13 residues. V dropped 6 bases and J dropped 6 bases, with 17 bases sitting between them. CDR3 region: CSVLHGDINGYTF. Here the CDR3 DNA reads TGCAGCGTCCTCCACGGGGATATCAATGGCTACACCTTC.

This clonotype was counted many times. The V and J genes are TRBV21-1 and TRBJ1-2. TRBV21-1 is a pseudogene locus. The CDR3 extends over 14 amino acids. Written as DNA, the CDR3 is TGTGCCAGCAGCAAAGTCGTTGTGGGCTATGGCTACACCTTC. It codes for CASSKVVVGYGYTF.

This clonotype has ten or more counts. The rearrangement links TRBV5-1 to TRBJ1-2; D is undetermined. From germline, CDR1 is SGHRS and CDR2 YFSETQ. The V and J ends lost 1 base and 8 bases respectively, with 12 bases between them. There are 13 residues in the CDR3. For the CDR3, the DNA is TGCGCCAGCAGCTTGAGCGGGCTTGGCGGCTACACCTTC. Encoded protein: CASSLSGLGGYTF.

The table lists this clonotype with a few counts. The rearrangement uses TRBV10-3 and TRBJ2-2; 8 nucleotides match TRBD1. The germline V gene has CDR1 ENHRY and CDR2 SYGVKD. The junction had 3 bases not matched to a gene; V was cut back by 0 bases and J by 6 bases. The CDR3 is 15 residues long. DNA for the CDR3: TGTGCCATCAGTGAGTCCACACAGGGGGCCGGGGAGCTGTTTTTT. Translation: CAISESTQGAGELFF.

This clonotype was detected many times. The chain uses TRBV20-1 and TRBJ2-3; D may be TRBD2 (7 bases). V was trimmed by 3 bases and J by 2 bases, leaving 15 bases between them. The CDR3 extends over 15 amino acids. Germline loops: CDR1 DFQATT, CDR2 SNEGSKA (reference sequence). CDR3 nucleotides: TGCAGTGCTAGGCCCGCGGGGGCAAACACAGATACGCAGTATTTT. Its protein is CSARPAGANTDTQYF.

In the case of this clonotype: At one end the junction does not follow the germline gene, possibly because of a read error. This sequence joins TRBV20-1 and TRBJ2-1, with D perhaps assigned TRBD1 or TRBD2 (6 bases each). Per germline, CDR1 DFQATT and CDR2 SNEGSKA (reference sequence). The CDR3 sequence is 13 residues long. This CDR3 reads CSASWQGRRNEQF. In DNA form, the CDR3 reads TGCAGTGCTAGTTGGCAGGGGAGGCGCAATGAGCAGTTC.

This clonotype was detected many times. CDR3 loop: CSARAEDKTYEQYF. CDR3 nucleotides: TGCAGTGCTAGAGCTGAAGATAAAACCTACGAGCAGTACTTC. The chain joins TRBV20-1 to TRBJ2-7; D gene uncertain. The CDR3 covers 14 residues. Germline-derived CDR1 and CDR2 are DFQATT and SNEGSKA (reference sequence). V was clipped by 1 base and J by 2 bases, with 12 bases between them.

This clonotype was seen repeatedly, ten times or more. DNA of the CDR3: TGCGCCAGCAGCCTTGTCACTAGCGGGAGACGAGAGACCCAGTACTTC. This translates into CASSLVTSGRRETQYF. The chain employs TRBV4-1 and TRBJ2-5; 11 bases are a match to TRBD2. Germline lookup yields CDR1 MGHRA and CDR2 YSYEKL. The CDR3 runs 16 residues. V was pared by 4 bases and J by 4 bases, with 8 bases of the junction left unmatched.

This clonotype was counted at least ten times. CDR3 in DNA: TGTGCCAGCAGTTTACGGGCGCAGGGCTACGAGCAGTACTTC. It is translated as CASSLRAQGYEQYF. The chain combines TRBV27 with TRBJ2-7; D might be TRBD1 (5 bases). Trimming removed 2 bases from V and 3 bases from J, with 11 bases in between. CDR1 is MNHEY, CDR2 SMNVEV, per germline (reference sequence). The CDR3 covers 14 residues.

Ten or more counts support this clonotype. The chain has TRBV19 and TRBJ1-6; no clear D gene. V was cut by 5 bases and J by 4 bases, with 9 bases left in between. CDR1 and CDR2 from the germline V gene are LNHDA and SQIVND (reference sequence). The CDR3 is 14 amino acids. CDR3 coding DNA: TGTGCCAGTAGTTCTCGGATATATAATTCACCCCTCCACTTT. Its protein product is CASSSRIYNSPLHF.

Regarding this clonotype: A junction end diverges from the germline sequence, so it may reflect a read error. The chain links TRBV7-9 to TRBJ2-2; weak D call: TRBD2 (5 bases). The CDR3 has 15 amino acids. Per the germline V gene, CDR1 is SEHNR and CDR2 is FQNEAQ (reference sequence). The CDR3 sequence is CVSSSTEVVTGEMFF. The DNA for the CDR3 is TGTGTCAGCAGCAGCACCGAGGTCGTCACCGGGGAGATGTTTTTT.

This clonotype was seen only a few times. A much larger clone sits a single nucleotide away, making a read error possible. J is TRBJ1-6 and V is TRBV7-6; D is ambiguous. The CDR3 loop spans 19 amino acids. CDR1 is SGHVS, CDR2 FNYEAQ, per germline. The CDR3 DNA sequence: TGTGCCAGCAGCTTAGTCGGTAGTGAGGAGGGCTCCTATAATTCAGCCCTCCACTTT. Its protein product is CASSLVGSEEGSYNSALHF.

This clonotype was counted many times. The chain carries TRBV20-1 and TRBJ1-2; D gene ambiguous. Trimming removed 5 bases at V and 3 bases at J, with 10 bases between. The length of the CDR3 is 12 residues. Germline V gives CDR1 DFQATT, CDR2 SNEGSKA (reference sequence). CDR3 DNA sequence: TGCAGTGCTGAAGGTCGGGACTATGGCTACACCTTC. Translating it yields CSAEGRDYGYTF.

This clonotype was seen ten or more times. This chain connects TRBV5-6 to TRBJ2-7; 10 bases map to TRBD2. The V and J ends lost 5 bases and 1 base, in that order; junction bases with no gene match: 9. Per the germline V gene, CDR1 is SGHDT and CDR2 is YYEEEE. CDR3 size: 16 residues. In nucleotides, the CDR3 is TGTGCCAGCAGTTTGTTTAGCGGGGGGAAGTCCTACGAGCAGTACGTC. Residues: CASSLFSGGKSYEQYV.

This clonotype was seen ten or more times. V is TRBV27 and J is TRBJ2-5; 8 bases map to TRBD2. The CDR3 consists of 16 residues. The germline V gene encodes CDR1 MNHEY and CDR2 SMNVEV (reference sequence). V shed 2 bases and J 1 base; nucleotides not matched to a gene: 6. The CDR3 spells CASSLGVAGIQETQYF. CDR3 coding DNA: TGTGCCAGCAGTTTAGGGGTAGCGGGGATCCAAGAGACCCAGTACTTC.